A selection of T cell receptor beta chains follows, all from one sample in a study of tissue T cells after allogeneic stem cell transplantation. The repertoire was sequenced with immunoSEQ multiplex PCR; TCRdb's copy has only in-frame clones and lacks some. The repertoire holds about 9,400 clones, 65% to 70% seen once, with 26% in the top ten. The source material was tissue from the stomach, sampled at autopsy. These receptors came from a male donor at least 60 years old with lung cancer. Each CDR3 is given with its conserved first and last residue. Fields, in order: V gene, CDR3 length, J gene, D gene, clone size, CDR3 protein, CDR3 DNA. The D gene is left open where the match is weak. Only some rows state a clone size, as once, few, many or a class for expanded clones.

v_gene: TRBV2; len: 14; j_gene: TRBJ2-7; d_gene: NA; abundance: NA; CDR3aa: CASSEGLGSYEQYF; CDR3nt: TGTGCCAGCAGTGAAGGACTAGGATCCTACGAGCAGTACTTC
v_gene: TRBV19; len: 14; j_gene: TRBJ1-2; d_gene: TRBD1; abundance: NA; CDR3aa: CASSIRGQVEANTF; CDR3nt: TGTGCCAGTAGTATAAGGGGGCAGGTTGAAGCGAACACCTTC
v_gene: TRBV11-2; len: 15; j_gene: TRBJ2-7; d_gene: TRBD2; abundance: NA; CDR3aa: CASSLALAGVHEQYF; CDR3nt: TGTGCCAGCAGCTTGGCGCTAGCGGGGGTCCACGAGCAGTACTTC
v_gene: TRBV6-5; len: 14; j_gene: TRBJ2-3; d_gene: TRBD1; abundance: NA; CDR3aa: CASTPGQAQDTQYF; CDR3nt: TGTGCCAGCACCCCGGGACAGGCACAAGATACGCAGTATTTT
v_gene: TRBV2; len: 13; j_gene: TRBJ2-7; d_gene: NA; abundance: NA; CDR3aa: CASSDRTVDEQYF; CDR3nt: TGTGCCAGCAGTGATAGGACTGTGGACGAGCAGTACTTC
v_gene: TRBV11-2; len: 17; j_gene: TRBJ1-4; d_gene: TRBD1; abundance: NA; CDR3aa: CASSPAGQGEANEKLFF; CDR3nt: TGTGCCAGCAGCCCAGCTGGACAGGGGGAAGCTAATGAAAAACTGTTTTTT
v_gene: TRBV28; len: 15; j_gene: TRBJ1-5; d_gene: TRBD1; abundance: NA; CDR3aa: CASSHGTEVSQPQHF; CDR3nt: TGTGCCAGCAGTCATGGGACAGAGGTGTCCCAGCCCCAGCATTTT
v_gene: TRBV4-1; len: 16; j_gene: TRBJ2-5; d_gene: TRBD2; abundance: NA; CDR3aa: CASSQGLAGGGETQYF; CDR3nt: TGCGCCAGCAGCCAAGGGTTAGCGGGGGGTGGAGAGACCCAGTACTTC
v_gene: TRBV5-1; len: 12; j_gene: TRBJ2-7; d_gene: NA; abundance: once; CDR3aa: CASSPNGYEQYF; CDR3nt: TGCGCCAGCAGTCCCAACGGCTACGAGCAGTACTTC
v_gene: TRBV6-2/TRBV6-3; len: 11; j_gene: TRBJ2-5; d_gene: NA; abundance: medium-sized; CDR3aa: CASSYLETQYF; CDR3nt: TGTGCCAGCAGTTACCTAGAGACCCAGTACTTC
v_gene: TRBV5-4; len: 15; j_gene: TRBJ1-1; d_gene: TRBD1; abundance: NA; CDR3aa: CASSLAGTVNTEAFF; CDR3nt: TGTGCCAGCAGCTTGGCAGGGACAGTGAACACTGAAGCTTTCTTT
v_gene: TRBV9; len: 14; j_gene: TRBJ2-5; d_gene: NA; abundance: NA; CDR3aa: CASSVGTMRETQYF; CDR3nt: TGTGCCAGCAGCGTAGGGACAATGCGAGAGACCCAGTACTTC
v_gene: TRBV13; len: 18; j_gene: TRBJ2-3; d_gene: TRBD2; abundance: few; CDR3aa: CASSSAVTSGGGWDTQYF; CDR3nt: TGTGCCAGCAGCTCCGCCGTGACTAGCGGGGGGGGTTGGGATACGCAGTATTTT
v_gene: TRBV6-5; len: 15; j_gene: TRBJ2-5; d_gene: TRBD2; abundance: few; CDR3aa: CASSYSRLARGTQYF; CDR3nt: TGTGCCAGCAGTTACTCGAGACTAGCCCGGGGGACCCAGTACTTC
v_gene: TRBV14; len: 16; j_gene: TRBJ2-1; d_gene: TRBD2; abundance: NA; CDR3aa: CASSPRRTSGRHPPFF; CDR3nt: TGTGCCAGCAGTCCGAGGAGGACTAGCGGGAGGCACCCCCCGTTCTTC
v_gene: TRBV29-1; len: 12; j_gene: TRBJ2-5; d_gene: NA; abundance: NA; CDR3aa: CSVQPGGETQYF; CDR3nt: TGCAGCGTTCAGCCCGGCGGAGAGACCCAGTACTTC
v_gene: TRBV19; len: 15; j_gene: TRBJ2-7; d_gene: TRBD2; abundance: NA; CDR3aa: CASSIGLAGTYEQYF; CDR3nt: TGTGCCAGTAGTATAGGGCTAGCGGGGACCTACGAGCAGTACTTC
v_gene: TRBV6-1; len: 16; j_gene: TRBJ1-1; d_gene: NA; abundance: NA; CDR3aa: CASSEKGHYFHTEAFF; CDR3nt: TGTGCCAGCAGTGAAAAGGGACACTACTTCCACACTGAAGCTTTCTTT